Given below is one T cell receptor (beta chain) in context. This CDR3 is 15 amino acids long. Trimming cost V 4 bases and J 5 bases, with 17 bases left between them. The germline V gene encodes CDR1 MNHNY and CDR2 SVGAGI (reference sequence). The sample is drawn from a study of T-cell memory formation after mild COVID-19. TCRdb redid the calling of the 5' RACE reads with MiXCR, one entry per CDR3 protein. The sample includes a few hundred thousand distinct CDR3 sequences, roughly 9.4% of them seen just once. The clonotype comes from a man between 18 and 29 years old who had mild COVID-19 (a few samples of this study predate the infection). Cell type and time point are not known. Sequenced: PBMCs or a T cell subset sorted from them (not recorded which). The rearrangement joins TRBV6-6 to TRBJ1-2; D uncertain. CDR3 sequence: CASSFRSRTLYGYTF. The DNA of the CDR3 is TGTGCCAGCAGTTTCAGGTCCCGGACGCTGTATGGCTACACCTTC.